Below are 17 T cell receptor beta chains sequenced from a single sample in a study of blood T cell repertoires in COVID-19. The data were produced by immunoSEQ multiplex PCR, yet TCRdb's version contains in-frame clones alone and is incomplete. The table records more than 85,000 clones, approximately 90% of them present only once. The sample taken for sequencing was peripheral blood. These receptors were collected from a woman between 45 and 65 years old with COVID-19, enrolled during active disease.

The chain recombines TRBV19 with TRBJ1-2; the D is unclear. The germline V gene has CDR1 LNHDA and CDR2 SQIVND (reference sequence). V gave up 10 bases and J gave up 2 bases, with 8 bases separating them. The CDR3 loop spans 11 amino acids. The CDR3 sequence: CATHGNYGYTF. CDR3 coding DNA: TGTGCCACCCACGGGAACTATGGCTACACCTTC.

This chain joins TRBV4-1 and TRBJ2-3; the D is unclear. This CDR3 contains 13 residues. The germline V and J ends were trimmed by 1 base and 1 base, with 3 bases remaining between them. The germline V gene has CDR1 MGHRA and CDR2 YSYEKL. In nucleotides, the CDR3 is TGCGCCAGCAGCCAAGGGCGCACAGATACGCAGTATTTT. Its translation: CASSQGRTDTQYF.

The V gene is TRBV7-2, the J gene TRBJ1-2; D unclear. The CDR3 has 13 residues. V gave up 4 bases and J gave up 1 base, with 7 bases separating them. The germline gives CDR1 SGHTA, CDR2 FQGNSA. This CDR3 is CASSSQVNYGYTF. The CDR3 DNA is TGTGCCAGCAGCTCGCAGGTTAACTATGGCTACACCTTC.

This clone was observed a few times. This chain uses TRBV7-2 with TRBJ2-6; TRBD2 aligns across 7 bases. The CDR3 covers 15 residues. V shed 5 bases, J shed 4 bases, and the junction held 5 bases outside the gene matches. Germline CDR1 reads SGHTA; CDR2 reads FQGNSA. The CDR3 is CASSALAVGANVLTF. The CDR3 coding sequence is TGTGCCAGCAGCGCCCTAGCGGTAGGGGCCAACGTCCTGACTTTC.

The chain uses TRBV7-9 and TRBJ1-3; D perhaps matches TRBD1 (6 bases). Trimming took 11 bases from V and 0 from J, leaving 14 bases between them. The germline V gene encodes CDR1 SEHNR and CDR2 FQNEAQ (reference sequence). The length of the CDR3 is 14 residues. This chain's CDR3 is CAGGQISSGNTIYF. The CDR3 nucleotides read TGTGCCGGTGGACAGATCAGCTCTGGAAACACCATATATTTT.

The rearrangement uses TRBV5-4 and TRBJ2-5; TRBD2 matches at 12 bases. There are 15 residues in the CDR3. Germline trimming cut 3 bases from V and 4 bases from J; bases unmatched to any gene: 4. From germline, CDR1 is SGHNT and CDR2 YYREEE (reference sequence). The CDR3, as DNA: TGTGCCAGCAGCTATACTAGCGGGGGGACAGAGACCCAGTACTTC. Translated, it gives CASSYTSGGTETQYF.

V and J are TRBV2 and TRBJ1-5; no clear D gene. Trimming stripped 8 bases from V and 5 bases from J, with 7 bases between. CDR1 and CDR2 from the germline V gene are SNHLY and FYNNEI. This CDR3 spans 11 amino acids. CDR3 loop: CASGLYQPQHF. Here the CDR3 DNA reads TGTGCCAGCGGCCTCTATCAGCCCCAGCATTTT.

This clone was observed a handful of times. This chain links TRBV5-6 with TRBJ2-7; D is perhaps TRBD1 (5 bases). The CDR3 is 15 residues long. Germline V CDR1 and CDR2: SGHDT, YYEEEE. Trimming stripped 0 bases from V and 0 bases from J, with 10 bases between. CDR3 sequence (DNA): TGTGCCAGCAGCTTGGGACAGAGGAGCTCCTACGAGCAGTACTTC. It codes for CASSLGQRSSYEQYF.

This clone was detected only once. The chain has TRBV4-1 and TRBJ1-2; 11 bases line up with TRBD1. The CDR3 is 17 residues long. Germline values: CDR1 MGHRA, CDR2 YSYEKL. With V trimmed by 0 bases and J by 6 bases, 9 bases remained unmatched. CDR3 coding DNA: TGCGCCAGCAGCCAAGACCCGGGAGGACAGGGGGCTCATGGCTACACCTTC. This codes for CASSQDPGGQGAHGYTF.

The chain combines TRBV3-1 (or the pseudogene TRBV3-2) with TRBJ1-2; D gene unclear. V lost 0 bases and J lost 7, with 18 bases in between. This CDR3 has 16 amino acids. Germline V gene data show CDR1 as LGHDT and CDR2 as YNNKEL (reference sequence). Here the CDR3 DNA reads TGTGCCAGCAGCCAAGACGGCCGCCCGGAGAGTGGTGGCTACACCTTC. Translating gives CASSQDGRPESGGYTF.

The rearrangement joins TRBV30 to TRBJ1-4, with D possibly being TRBD1 (5 bases). This CDR3 contains 14 residues. V lost 0 bases, J lost 6 bases, and 11 bases lay in between. Germline CDR1 is GTSNPN and CDR2 is SVGIG (reference sequence). The CDR3 sequence: CAWSVGGGYEKLFF. For the CDR3, the DNA is TGTGCCTGGAGTGTTGGTGGGGGGTATGAAAAACTGTTTTTT.

The chain recombines TRBV19 with TRBJ1-5; the D is unclear. The CDR3 is 15 amino acids. The germline CDR1 and CDR2 sequences are LNHDA and SQIVND (reference sequence). With 10 bases removed from V and 1 base from J, the gap between germline ends came to 17 bases. In DNA, the CDR3 is TGTGCCACCGCCCACCAGGCGATAAGCAATCAGCCCCAGCATTTT. As protein: CATAHQAISNQPQHF.

The chain recombines TRBV5-1 with TRBJ1-1, with 8 bases lining up with TRBD1. Germline loops: CDR1 SGHRS, CDR2 YFSETQ. The V and J ends lost 3 bases and 7 bases, in that order; junction bases with no gene match: 5. The CDR3 length is 13 residues. Written as DNA, the CDR3 is TGCGCCAGCAGCTCGACAGGGGACGGTGAAGCTTTCTTT. Protein: CASSSTGDGEAFF.

In its sample, this clone was seen a few times. CDR3 in amino acids: CASSSLRGGNGELFF. CDR3 sequence (DNA): TGTGCCAGCAGTTCCCTCCGGGGGGGCAACGGGGAGCTGTTTTTT. The gene calls are TRBV28 and TRBJ2-2; 8 bases map to TRBD2. Germline loops: CDR1 MDHEN, CDR2 SYDVKM. The length of the CDR3 is 15 residues. V shed 4 bases and J 7 bases; nucleotides not matched to a gene: 8. The full variable domain, rest sourced from reference TRBV28 and TRBJ2-2, is DVKVTQSSRYLVKRTGEKVFLECVQDMDHENMFWYRQDPGLGLRLIYFSYDVKMKEKGDIPEGYSVSREKKERFSLILESASTNQTSMYLCASSSLRGGNGELFFGEGSRLTVL.

The genes are TRBV19 and TRBJ1-1, with D unclear. This CDR3 spans 13 amino acids. Germline V gives CDR1 LNHDA, CDR2 SQIVND (reference sequence). V was trimmed by 5 bases and J by 1 base, leaving 8 bases between them. The chain's CDR3 is CASSLGRNTEAFF. CDR3 nucleotide sequence: TGTGCCAGTAGTTTAGGGAGGAACACTGAAGCTTTCTTT.

The gene calls are TRBV7-2 and TRBJ2-5; 7 bases map to TRBD2. Looked up from germline, CDR1 is SGHTA and CDR2 is FQGNSA. The CDR3 is 14 amino acids. Germline trimming cut 8 bases from V and 0 bases from J; bases unmatched to any gene: 6. CDR3 residues: CASGAGVHQETQYF. DNA for the CDR3: TGTGCCAGCGGGGCGGGGGTACACCAAGAGACCCAGTACTTC.

The chain couples TRBV7-9 to TRBJ1-1; TRBD1 matches 8 bases. The CDR3 runs 15 residues. Germline V gene data show CDR1 as SEHNR and CDR2 as FQNEAQ (reference sequence). V lost 5 bases to trimming and J lost 4 bases; unmatched junction nucleotides: 9. CDR3 nucleotides: TGTGCCAGCAGCGCCCGGGACAGGAGGGTCACTGAAGCTTTCTTT. It specifies CASSARDRRVTEAFF.